Below, one T cell receptor beta chain is given with its context. CDR1 and CDR2 from the germline V gene are SEHNR and FQNEAQ (reference sequence). The CDR3 is 12 residues long. Trimming took 5 bases from V and 14 from J, leaving 18 bases between them. As handled by the study authors: Reference gene primer amplification gave nucleated cell count estimates. Sequenced by immunoSEQ multiplex PCR; TCRdb stores in-frame clones only, minus some. The V and J calls and clone size are taken from that table; D and trimming were inferred from the DNA. This repertoire shows 300,000 or so clones, roughly 84% found once; its top ten account for 1%. The sample belongs to a study of blood T cell repertoires in COVID-19. About the research overall: Acute and convalescent COVID-19 samples came from the United States, Italy and Spain. The analysed material was cDNA or gDNA that came from T cells, B-cell-depleted T cells, or PBMCs.

This chain uses TRBV7-9 with TRBJ1-1, with D unresolved. The source of this sequence is a man aged 50 to 59 with active or convalescent COVID-19. The sample consisted of peripheral blood. The CDR3: CASSLNLEEAFF. DNA of the CDR3: TGTGCCAGCAGCCTTAACTTGGAAGAGGCCTTCTTT. Variable domain in full (rest from reference TRBV7-9 and TRBJ1-1): DTGVSQNPRHKITKRGQNVTFRCDPISEHNRLYWYRQTLGQGPEFLTYFQNEAQLEKSRLLSDRFSAERPKGSFSTLEIQRTEQGDSAMYLCASSLNLEEAFFGQGTRLTVV.